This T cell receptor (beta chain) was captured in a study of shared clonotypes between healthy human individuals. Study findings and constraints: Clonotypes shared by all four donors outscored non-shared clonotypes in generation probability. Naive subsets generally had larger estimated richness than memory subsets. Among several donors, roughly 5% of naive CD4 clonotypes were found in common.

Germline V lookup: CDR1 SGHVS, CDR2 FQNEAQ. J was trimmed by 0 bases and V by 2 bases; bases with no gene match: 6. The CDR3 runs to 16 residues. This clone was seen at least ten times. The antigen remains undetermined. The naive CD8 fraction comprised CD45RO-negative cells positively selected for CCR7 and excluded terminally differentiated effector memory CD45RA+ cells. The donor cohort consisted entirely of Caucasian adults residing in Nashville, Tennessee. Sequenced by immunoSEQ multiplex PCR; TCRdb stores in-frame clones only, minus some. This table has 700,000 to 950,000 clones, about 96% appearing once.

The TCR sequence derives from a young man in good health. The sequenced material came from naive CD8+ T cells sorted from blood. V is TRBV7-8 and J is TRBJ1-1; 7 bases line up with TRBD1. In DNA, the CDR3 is TGTGCCAGCAGCTTATTAGGGGGCACCATGAACACTGAAGCTTTCTTT. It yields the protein CASSLLGGTMNTEAFF.